This TCR beta chain was sequenced during a study of radiotherapy plus CTLA-4 blockade in lung cancer. For the study at large: Among patients, over 15% showed objective responses, and approximately 30% had disease control.

The V end lost 0 bases, the J end lost 0 bases, and 18 bases lay between the germline ends. Per the germline V gene, CDR1 is GTSNPN and CDR2 is SVGIG (reference sequence). The CDR3 totals 18 residues. Note on this clone: Its antigen remains unknown.

Assay used: immunoSEQ multiplex PCR; TCRdb lists only in-frame clones, some missing. The profile shows tens of thousands of clones, less than 80% of them singletons. Points from the study as a whole: Expansion in blood of tumor-derived TCR clones was seen after radiotherapy plus ipilimumab. Among reported predictors of response, early blood T cell clone dynamics with interferon-beta performed best.

In chemo-refractory metastatic non-small-cell lung cancer, patients got ipilimumab CTLA-4 blockade together with focal radiation. The rearrangement links TRBV30 to TRBJ1-5; the D gene is possibly TRBD1 (6 bases). The sequencing used peripheral blood, collected from a patient treated with radiotherapy plus ipilimumab. The TCR comes from a human donor with non-small cell lung cancer who had a complete response to radiotherapy plus ipilimumab. The CDR3 sequence: CAWSVRDIWGYSNQPQHF. In nucleotides, the CDR3 is TGTGCCTGGAGTGTACGGGACATTTGGGGTTATAGCAATCAGCCCCAGCATTTT.